This T cell receptor beta chain was recorded in a study of technical replicates of blood from four donors. Measured with immunoSEQ multiplex PCR; TCRdb has only the in-frame clones, and not every one. The repertoire holds approximately 29,000 clones, with approximately 94% as singletons. CDR3 size: 17 residues. Germline V lookup: CDR1 SGHAT, CDR2 FQDESV (reference sequence). Trimming cost V 5 bases and J 9 bases; bases outside gene matches: 15. In this sample, this clone turned up once. The chain carries TRBV11-1 and TRBJ2-2; 10 nucleotides align to TRBD1. The clonotype comes from a human donor in good health. Some clones in this sample may be carry-over from other donors' samples. The sample comprised PBMCs. CDR3 sequence: CASSPGTGAGLLRELFF. The CDR3 DNA sequence: TGTGCCAGCAGCCCCGGGACAGGGGCCGGACTCCTGAGGGAGCTGTTTTTT.